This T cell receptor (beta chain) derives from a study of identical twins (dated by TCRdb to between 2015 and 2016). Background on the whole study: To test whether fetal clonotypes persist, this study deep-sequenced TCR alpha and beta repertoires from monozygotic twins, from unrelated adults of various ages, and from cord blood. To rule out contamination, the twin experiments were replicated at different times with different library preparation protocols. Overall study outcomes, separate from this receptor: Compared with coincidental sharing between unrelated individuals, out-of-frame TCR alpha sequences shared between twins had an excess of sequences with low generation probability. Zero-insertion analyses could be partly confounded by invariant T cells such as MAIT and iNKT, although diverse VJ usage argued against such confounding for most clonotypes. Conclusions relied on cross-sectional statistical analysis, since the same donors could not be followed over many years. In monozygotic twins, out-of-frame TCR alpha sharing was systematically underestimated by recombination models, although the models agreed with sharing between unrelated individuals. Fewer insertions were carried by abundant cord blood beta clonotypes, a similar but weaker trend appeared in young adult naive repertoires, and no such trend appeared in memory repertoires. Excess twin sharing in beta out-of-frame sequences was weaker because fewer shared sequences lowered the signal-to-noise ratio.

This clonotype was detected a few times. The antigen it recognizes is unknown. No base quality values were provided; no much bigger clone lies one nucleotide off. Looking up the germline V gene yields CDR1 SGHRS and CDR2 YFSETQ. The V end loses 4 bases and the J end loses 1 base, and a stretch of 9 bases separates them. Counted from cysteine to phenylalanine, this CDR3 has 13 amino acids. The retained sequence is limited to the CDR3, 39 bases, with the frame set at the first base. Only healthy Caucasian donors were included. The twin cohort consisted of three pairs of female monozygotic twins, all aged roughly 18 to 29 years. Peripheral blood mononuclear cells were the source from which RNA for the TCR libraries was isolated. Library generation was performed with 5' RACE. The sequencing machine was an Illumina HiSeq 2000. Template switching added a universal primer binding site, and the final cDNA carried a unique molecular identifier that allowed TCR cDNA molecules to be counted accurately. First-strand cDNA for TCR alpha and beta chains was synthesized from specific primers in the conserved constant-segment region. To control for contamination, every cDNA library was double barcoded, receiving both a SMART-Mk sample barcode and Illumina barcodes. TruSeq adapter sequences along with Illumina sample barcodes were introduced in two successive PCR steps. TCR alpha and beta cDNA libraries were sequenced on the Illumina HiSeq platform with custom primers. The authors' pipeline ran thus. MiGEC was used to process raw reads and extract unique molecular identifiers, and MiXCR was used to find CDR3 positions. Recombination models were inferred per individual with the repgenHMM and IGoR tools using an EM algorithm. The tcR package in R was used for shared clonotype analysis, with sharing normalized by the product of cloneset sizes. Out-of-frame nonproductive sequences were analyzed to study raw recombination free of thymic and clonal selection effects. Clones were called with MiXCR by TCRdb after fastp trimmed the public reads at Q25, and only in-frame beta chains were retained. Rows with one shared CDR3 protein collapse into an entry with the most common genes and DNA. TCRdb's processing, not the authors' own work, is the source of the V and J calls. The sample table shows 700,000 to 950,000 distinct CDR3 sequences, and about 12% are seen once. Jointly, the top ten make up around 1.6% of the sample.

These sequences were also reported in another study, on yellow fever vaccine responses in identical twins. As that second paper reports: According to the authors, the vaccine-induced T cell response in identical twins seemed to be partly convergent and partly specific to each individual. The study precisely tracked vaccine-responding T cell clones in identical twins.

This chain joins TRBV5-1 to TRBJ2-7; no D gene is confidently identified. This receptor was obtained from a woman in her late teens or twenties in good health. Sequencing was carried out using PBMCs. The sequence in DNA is TGCGCCAGCAGCAAGGACGCATCCTACGAGCAGTACTTC. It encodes CASSKDASYEQYF.